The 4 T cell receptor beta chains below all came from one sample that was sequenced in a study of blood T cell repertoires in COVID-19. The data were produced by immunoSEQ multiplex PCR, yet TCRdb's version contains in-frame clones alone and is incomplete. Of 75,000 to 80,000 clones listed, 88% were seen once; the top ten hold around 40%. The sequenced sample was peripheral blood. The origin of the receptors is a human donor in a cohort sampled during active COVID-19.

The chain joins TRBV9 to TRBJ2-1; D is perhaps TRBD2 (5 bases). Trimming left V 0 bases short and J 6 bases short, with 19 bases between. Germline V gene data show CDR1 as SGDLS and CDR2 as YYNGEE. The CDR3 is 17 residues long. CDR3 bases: TGTGCCAGCAGCGTAGCAGTCGGGGTAGCACAGATCAATGAGCAGTTCTTC. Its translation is CASSVAVGVAQINEQFF.

The CDR3 coding sequence is TGTGCCAGCTCACCAGGGGCAGCTAATGAAAAACTGTTTTTT. It translates to CASSPGAANEKLFF. This chain links TRBV18 with TRBJ1-4, with D tentatively TRBD1 (5 bases). In germline, CDR1 is KGHSH, CDR2 LQKENI. V lost 2 bases, J lost 3 bases, and 7 bases lay in between. The CDR3 loop spans 14 amino acids.

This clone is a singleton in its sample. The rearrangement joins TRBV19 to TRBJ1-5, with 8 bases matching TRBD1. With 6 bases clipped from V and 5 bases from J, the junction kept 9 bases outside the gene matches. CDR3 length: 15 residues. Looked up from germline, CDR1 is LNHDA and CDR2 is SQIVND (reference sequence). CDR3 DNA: TGTGCCAGTAGGAAGGACAGGGCCTTATATCAGCCCCAGCATTTT. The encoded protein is CASRKDRALYQPQHF.

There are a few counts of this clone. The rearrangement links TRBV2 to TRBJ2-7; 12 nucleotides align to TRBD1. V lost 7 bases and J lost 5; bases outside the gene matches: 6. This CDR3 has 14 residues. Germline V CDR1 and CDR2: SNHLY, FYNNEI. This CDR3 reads CASTRGQGAHEQYF. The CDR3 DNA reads TGTGCCAGCACGCGGGGACAGGGGGCCCACGAGCAGTACTTC.